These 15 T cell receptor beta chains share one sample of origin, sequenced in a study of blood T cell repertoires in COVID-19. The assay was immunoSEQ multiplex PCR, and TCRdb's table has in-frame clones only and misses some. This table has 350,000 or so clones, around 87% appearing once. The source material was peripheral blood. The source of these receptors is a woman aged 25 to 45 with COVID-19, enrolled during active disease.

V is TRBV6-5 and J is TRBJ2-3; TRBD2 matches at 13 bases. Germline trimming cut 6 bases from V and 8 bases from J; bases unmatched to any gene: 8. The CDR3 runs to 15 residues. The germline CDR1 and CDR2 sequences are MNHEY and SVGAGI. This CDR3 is CASSRGLAGIATQYF. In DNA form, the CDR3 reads TGTGCCAGCAGCCGGGGACTAGCGGGAATAGCTACGCAGTATTTT.

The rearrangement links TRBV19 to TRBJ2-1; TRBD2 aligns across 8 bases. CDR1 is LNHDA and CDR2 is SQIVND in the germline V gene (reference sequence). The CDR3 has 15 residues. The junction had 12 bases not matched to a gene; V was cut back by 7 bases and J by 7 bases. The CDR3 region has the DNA TGTGCCAGTAAGGGGACTAGGGAGCGCCTAAATGAGCAGTTCTTC. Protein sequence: CASKGTRERLNEQFF.

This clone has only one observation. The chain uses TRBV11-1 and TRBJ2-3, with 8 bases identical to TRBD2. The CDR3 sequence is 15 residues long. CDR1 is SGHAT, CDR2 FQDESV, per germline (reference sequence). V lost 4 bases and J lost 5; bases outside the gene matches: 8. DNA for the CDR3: TGTGCCAGCAGCTCCGATGGACGGGAGGGAGATACGCAGTATTTT. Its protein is CASSSDGREGDTQYF.

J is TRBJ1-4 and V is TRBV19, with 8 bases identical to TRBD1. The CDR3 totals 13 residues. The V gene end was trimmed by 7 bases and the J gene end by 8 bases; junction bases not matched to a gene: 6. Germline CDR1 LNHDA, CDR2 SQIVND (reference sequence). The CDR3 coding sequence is TGTGCCAGTAAGACAGGGGATTTAGAAAAACTGTTTTTT. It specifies CASKTGDLEKLFF.

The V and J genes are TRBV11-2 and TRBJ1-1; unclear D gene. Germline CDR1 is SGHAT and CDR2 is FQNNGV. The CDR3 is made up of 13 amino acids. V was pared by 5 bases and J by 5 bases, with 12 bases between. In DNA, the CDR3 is TGTGCCAGCAGCCCGGGGAGGGAAACTGAAGCTTTCTTT. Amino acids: CASSPGRETEAFF.

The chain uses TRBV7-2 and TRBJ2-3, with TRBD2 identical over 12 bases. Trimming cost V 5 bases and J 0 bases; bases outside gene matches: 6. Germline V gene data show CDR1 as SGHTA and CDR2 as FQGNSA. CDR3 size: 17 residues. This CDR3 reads CASSPRTSGASTDTQYF. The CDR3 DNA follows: TGTGCCAGCAGCCCACGGACTAGCGGGGCTAGCACAGATACGCAGTATTTT.

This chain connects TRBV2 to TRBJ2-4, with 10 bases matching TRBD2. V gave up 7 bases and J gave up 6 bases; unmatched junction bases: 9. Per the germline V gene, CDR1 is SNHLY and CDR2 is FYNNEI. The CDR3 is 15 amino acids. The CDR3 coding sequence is TGTGCCAGCACACCCAGCGGGAGGGCCTTAAACATTCAGTACTTC. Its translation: CASTPSGRALNIQYF.

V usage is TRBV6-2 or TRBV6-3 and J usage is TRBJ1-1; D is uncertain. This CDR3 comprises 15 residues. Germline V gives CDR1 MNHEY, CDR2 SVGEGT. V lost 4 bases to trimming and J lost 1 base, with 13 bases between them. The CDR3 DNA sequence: TGTGCCAGCAGTTCCCGCGGGGTCGAGAACACTGAAGCTTTCTTT. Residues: CASSSRGVENTEAFF.

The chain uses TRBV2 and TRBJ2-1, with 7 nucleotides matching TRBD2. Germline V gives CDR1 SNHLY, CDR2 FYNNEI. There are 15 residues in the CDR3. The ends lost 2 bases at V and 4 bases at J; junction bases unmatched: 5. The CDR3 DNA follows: TGTGCCAGCAGTGAATTTGGGGAGGGTTACAATGAGCAGTTCTTC. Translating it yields CASSEFGEGYNEQFF.

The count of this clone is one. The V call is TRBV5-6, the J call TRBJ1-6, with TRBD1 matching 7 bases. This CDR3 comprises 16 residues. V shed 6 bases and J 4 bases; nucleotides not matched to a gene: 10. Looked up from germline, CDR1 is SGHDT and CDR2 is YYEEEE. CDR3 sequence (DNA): TGTGCCAGCACCACACCTCGACAGGGTTATAATTCACCCCTCCACTTT. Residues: CASTTPRQGYNSPLHF.

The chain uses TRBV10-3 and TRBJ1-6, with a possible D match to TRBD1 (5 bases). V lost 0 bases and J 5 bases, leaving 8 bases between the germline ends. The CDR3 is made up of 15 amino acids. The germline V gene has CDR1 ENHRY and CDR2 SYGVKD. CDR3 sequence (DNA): TGTGCCATCAGTGAGTCCGGGGGAGATAATTCACCCCTCCACTTT. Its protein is CAISESGGDNSPLHF.

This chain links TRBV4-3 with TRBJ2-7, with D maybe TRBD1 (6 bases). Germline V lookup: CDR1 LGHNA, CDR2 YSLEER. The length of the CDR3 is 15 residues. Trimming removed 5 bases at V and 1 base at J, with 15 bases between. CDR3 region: CASSTGSAESYEQYF. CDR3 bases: TGCGCCAGCAGCACAGGGAGTGCGGAATCCTACGAGCAGTACTTC.

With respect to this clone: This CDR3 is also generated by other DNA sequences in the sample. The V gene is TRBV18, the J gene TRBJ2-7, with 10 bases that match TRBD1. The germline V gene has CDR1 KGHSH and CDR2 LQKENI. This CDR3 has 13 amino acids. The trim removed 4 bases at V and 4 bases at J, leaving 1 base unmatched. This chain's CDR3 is CASSRDRGYEQYF. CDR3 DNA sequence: TGTGCCAGCTCACGGGACAGGGGTTACGAGCAGTACTTC.

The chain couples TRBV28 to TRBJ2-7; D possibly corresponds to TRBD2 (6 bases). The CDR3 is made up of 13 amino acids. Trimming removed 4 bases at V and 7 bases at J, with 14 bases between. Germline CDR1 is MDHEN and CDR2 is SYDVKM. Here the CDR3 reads CASSWQGAGEQYF. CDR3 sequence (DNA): TGTGCCAGCAGTTGGCAGGGTGCGGGGGAGCAGTACTTC.

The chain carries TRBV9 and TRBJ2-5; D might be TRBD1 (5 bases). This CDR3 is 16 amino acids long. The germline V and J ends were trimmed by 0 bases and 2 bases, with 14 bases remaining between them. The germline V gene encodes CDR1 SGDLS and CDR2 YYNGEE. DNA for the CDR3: TGTGCCAGCAGCGTAGCTACAGGAGCAACTCAAGAGACCCAGTACTTC. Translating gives CASSVATGATQETQYF.